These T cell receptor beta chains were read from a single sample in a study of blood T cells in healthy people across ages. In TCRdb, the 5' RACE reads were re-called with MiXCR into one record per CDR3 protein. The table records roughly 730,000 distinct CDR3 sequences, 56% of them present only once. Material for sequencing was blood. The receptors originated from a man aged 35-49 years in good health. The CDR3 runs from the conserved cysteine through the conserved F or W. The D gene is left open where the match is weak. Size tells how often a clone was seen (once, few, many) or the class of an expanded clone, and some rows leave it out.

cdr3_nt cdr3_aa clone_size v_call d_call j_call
TGTGCCAGCAGTACCCCGTTGCAACTAGCGGGGGACCTCACAGATACGCAGTATTTT CASSTPLQLAGDLTDTQYF few TRBV28 TRBD2 TRBJ2-3
TGCAGTGCTAGAGATGGGGGGTTAGGGACCCAGTACTTC CSARDGGLGTQYF . TRBV20-1 . TRBJ2-5
TGTGCCAGCAGCGTGTTGCAGGGAAGGGAGACCCAGTACTTC CASSVLQGRETQYF . TRBV5-5 . TRBJ2-5
TGTGCCTGCAGTGCTGGGACATCAGGCACAGATACGCAGTATTTT CACSAGTSGTDTQYF . TRBV11-2 . TRBJ2-3
TGTGCCACCACTACAGGGGGCGGGTACTATGAGCAGTTCTTC CATTTGGGYYEQFF . TRBV15 TRBD1 TRBJ2-1
TGTGCCAGCCCTCCCTCCGGGACAGATAATTACGAGCAGTACTTC CASPPSGTDNYEQYF . TRBV28 TRBD1 TRBJ2-7
TGTGCCATCAGCCCCACCCCCGGGACAGGGGGCTACGAGCAGTACTTC CAISPTPGTGGYEQYF . TRBV10-3 TRBD1 TRBJ2-7
TGTGCCAGCAGCCAAGATGGGGGGGCGGGCAATGAGCAGTACTTC CASSQDGGAGNEQYF . TRBV3-1 . TRBJ2-5
TGCAGCGTTATCGGGGTGGATACGCAGTATTTT CSVIGVDTQYF few TRBV29-1 . TRBJ2-3
TGTGCCAGCAGGGACAGGGCCCTCCTTGGAAACACCATATATTTT CASRDRALLGNTIYF . TRBV11-2 TRBD1 TRBJ1-3
TGTGCCAGCAGCCGGACGCAGTCCTATGGCTACACCTTC CASSRTQSYGYTF . TRBV12-3/TRBV12-4 . TRBJ1-2
TGTGCCAGCAGTTTAGATGGAACCTCCTACGAGCAGTACTTC CASSLDGTSYEQYF . TRBV12-3/TRBV12-4 . TRBJ2-7
TGTGCCACCTTAGGGGACAGGGTTCGGGATGGCTACATCTTC CATLGDRVRDGYIF . TRBV2 TRBD1 TRBJ1-2
TGTGCCAGCAGCTTAAACACAGGGGCAGGGAAACTGTTTTTT CASSLNTGAGKLFF many TRBV7-2 TRBD1 TRBJ1-4
TGTGCCAGCAGTTCCAACACCCAGGGGTACGAGCAGTACTTC CASSSNTQGYEQYF . TRBV27 . TRBJ2-7
TGCAGTGCGGGATTTACCGGGACAGGGGTAAACTACGAGCAGTACTTC CSAGFTGTGVNYEQYF . TRBV20-1 TRBD1 TRBJ2-7
TGCAGCGGTGAGGGGGGGGAGCACAATGAGCAGTTCTTC CSGEGGEHNEQFF . TRBV29-1 . TRBJ2-1
TGTGCCAGCAGTTTGGGGCAAGCTAGCGGGACAGATACGCAGTATTTT CASSLGQASGTDTQYF . TRBV12-3/TRBV12-4 TRBD2 TRBJ2-3
TGCGCCAGCAGCTTGGCGGCTAGCGGGGGGGAAGAGACCCAGTACTTC CASSLAASGGEETQYF few TRBV5-1 TRBD2 TRBJ2-5
TGCAGCGTTGAAGGACTAAGCGGCGCCTCCTACAATGAGCAGTACTTC CSVEGLSGASYNEQYF . TRBV29-1 . TRBJ2-7
TGTGCCAGCCTTCCCAGCCACAGCCAAGAGACCCAGTACTTC CASLPSHSQETQYF few TRBV12-3/TRBV12-4 . TRBJ2-5
TGTGCCAGCTCACCAATAGCCGGGACAGGGGATGAGCAGTACTTC CASSPIAGTGDEQYF . TRBV18 TRBD1 TRBJ2-7
TGTGCCAGCAGTTGGACCCAGAACACTGAAGCTTTCTTT CASSWTQNTEAFF few TRBV27 . TRBJ1-1
TGTGCCAGCAGCGCGGGACAGGGGGTCTACGAGCAGTACTTC CASSAGQGVYEQYF . TRBV9 TRBD1 TRBJ2-7
TGTGCCAGCAGGAGGGGAGCAGAACAAGAGACCCAGTACTTC CASRRGAEQETQYF once TRBV27 . TRBJ2-5
TGTGCCAGCAGCTTAACTAGCATGTTCTTC CASSLTSMFF few TRBV7-9 . TRBJ2-1
TGTGCCAGCAGTCGACAGGACACAGATACGCAGTATTTT CASSRQDTDTQYF . TRBV6-5 . TRBJ2-3
TGCAGTGCCAACCGGGGGAGTGGCACAGATACGCAGTATTTT CSANRGSGTDTQYF . TRBV20-1 . TRBJ2-3
TGTGCCAGCAGCCAAACCCGGGACCCCGACAATGAGCAGTTCTTC CASSQTRDPDNEQFF few TRBV14 . TRBJ2-1
TGTGCCAGCAGCGTCGACAGGGTTTATGGTGAAAAACTGTTTTTT CASSVDRVYGEKLFF . TRBV7-3 TRBD1 TRBJ1-4
TGCGCCAGCAGCTTGGGACTAAACTACAATGAGCAGTTCTTC CASSLGLNYNEQFF few TRBV5-1 . TRBJ2-1
TGTGCCAGCAGTTTTTGGACGGGAGGGCCGGGGGAGACCCAGTACTTC CASSFWTGGPGETQYF . TRBV27 TRBD2 TRBJ2-5
TGTGCCAGCAGTGCAATAGAGCAGTACTTC CASSAIEQYF . TRBV2 . TRBJ2-7
TGCAGCGTGGGCGAGACAGGGCTAAATGAGCAGTTCTTC CSVGETGLNEQFF . TRBV29-1 TRBD1 TRBJ2-1
TGCAGTGCCCCTGGGACAGGGAGAACTAATGAAAAACTGTTTTTT CSAPGTGRTNEKLFF . TRBV20-1 TRBD1 TRBJ1-4
TGTGCCATCAGTGACGCAGGGGGTGGAACGGAGACCCAGTACTTC CAISDAGGGTETQYF . TRBV10-3 TRBD1 TRBJ2-5
TGTGCCATCAGAGCGGGTGTGGCCGTGAATGAGCAGTTCTTC CAIRAGVAVNEQFF . TRBV10-3 . TRBJ2-1
TGCGCCAGCAGCTTGGCGGCTAGCGGGAACACCGGGGAGCTGTTTTTT CASSLAASGNTGELFF . TRBV5-1 TRBD2 TRBJ2-2
TGCGCCAGCAGCATGGAAGGACAGCTCGACTATGGCTACACCTTC CASSMEGQLDYGYTF . TRBV5-1 . TRBJ1-2
TGCAGCGTTGTTTACGGGATTAATGAGCAGTTCTTC CSVVYGINEQFF few TRBV29-1 . TRBJ2-1
TGTGCCAGCAGCCTGGTAGGGCACAATCAGCCCCAGCATTTT CASSLVGHNQPQHF . TRBV28 . TRBJ1-5
TGTGCCAGCAGTTTAGGCGGCGGGGGGGCTGGCGCAGATACGCAGTATTTT CASSLGGGGAGADTQYF . TRBV12-3/TRBV12-4 TRBD2 TRBJ2-3
TGCAGTGCTGGAACAGGGGGGGACACTGAAGCTTTCTTT CSAGTGGDTEAFF few TRBV20-1 TRBD1 TRBJ1-1
TGTGCCAGCAGCTCCCTGCAGCAAGAGACCCAGTACTTC CASSSLQQETQYF . TRBV7-2 . TRBJ2-5
TGTGCCAGCAGCTTAGCACAGGGGGTCCTTCTACGTGAGCAGTTCTTC CASSLAQGVLLREQFF few TRBV7-9 TRBD1 TRBJ2-1
TGCGCCAGCAGCCAAGAGGGACTAGCGGGAGTGCATGAGCAGTTCTTC CASSQEGLAGVHEQFF . TRBV4-3 TRBD2 TRBJ2-1
TGTGCCAGCAGCCAAGCGGACAGGGGGCGCACAGATACGCAGTATTTT CASSQADRGRTDTQYF . TRBV14 TRBD1 TRBJ2-3
TGTGCCAGCAGCTTAAGGGGTGAGACCAAAAACATTCAGTACTTC CASSLRGETKNIQYF . TRBV3-1 . TRBJ2-4
TGTGCCAGCAGTTTAAGTATGGGACAGGGCCTCTACACCTTC CASSLSMGQGLYTF . TRBV27 TRBD1 TRBJ1-2
TGTGCCAGCAGTTGGGAGGGCCCGAACCCCTCCCGGCAAGAGACCCAGTACTTC CASSWEGPNPSRQETQYF . TRBV28 TRBD2 TRBJ2-5
TGTGCCAGCCGCCGGGCGGGCGGACCTTACAATGAGCAGTTCTTC CASRRAGGPYNEQFF . TRBV19 . TRBJ2-1
TGTGCCAGCAGCTTAGTGGCAGGGAGGCTTACTGAAGCTTTCTTT CASSLVAGRLTEAFF . TRBV7-9 . TRBJ1-1
TGTGCCAGCAGGATCACGCCGTTCCCAACCTACGAGCAGTACTTC CASRITPFPTYEQYF . TRBV6-5 . TRBJ2-7
TGTGCCACCAGCAGAGATTCCCGTGGACTAGCAGGTTACACAGATACGCAGTATTTT CATSRDSRGLAGYTDTQYF . TRBV15 TRBD2 TRBJ2-3
TGCAGTGCTAGAATCGGGACAGTATCGGAGACCCAGTACTTC CSARIGTVSETQYF once TRBV20-1 TRBD1 TRBJ2-5
TGTGCCAGCAGTGAGAGCGGGGGGTCAGATACGCAGTATTTT CASSESGGSDTQYF . TRBV6-4 TRBD2 TRBJ2-3
TGTGCCAGCAACCCCCGGGACAGGGCAACCGGGGAGCTGTTTTTT CASNPRDRATGELFF once TRBV12-3/TRBV12-4 TRBD1 TRBJ2-2
TGTGCCACCAGCAGACTTTTCTACGAGCAGTACTTC CATSRLFYEQYF few TRBV15 . TRBJ2-7
TGTGCCACCAGCAGAGATCTGGACAGGCGTTCCTACGAGCAGTACTTC CATSRDLDRRSYEQYF . TRBV15 TRBD1 TRBJ2-7
TGTGCCAGCAGTGAGTATAGCGGGAATCAAGAGACCCAGTACTTC CASSEYSGNQETQYF . TRBV25-1 TRBD2 TRBJ2-5